Listed below are T cell receptor beta chains from one sample, sequenced in a study of T cell responses to AZD1222 COVID-19 vaccine. Repertoires were generated with immunoSEQ multiplex PCR, while TCRdb's copy carries only in-frame clones and drops some. The table has some 190,000 clones, about 95% seen once. The sample in question was peripheral blood, obtained 28 days after the second dose of the MenACWY control vaccine. The receptors were sampled from an adult who received the MenACWY meningococcal vaccine as a control. CDR3s include the opening cysteine and the closing phenylalanine or tryptophan. D genes are given only for firm matches. Not all rows give a size; the values are once, few, many and, for expanded clones, a class.

CDR3nt: TGTGCTAGCAGTTTTACCCTAGCGGGGGCTCAGAATGAGCAGTTCTTC
CDR3aa: CASSFTLAGAQNEQFF
abundance: .
j_gene: TRBJ2-1
d_gene: TRBD2
v_gene: TRBV7-7

CDR3nt: TGTGCCAGCAGCTTCTCCGGATTAAACACCGGGGAGCTGTTTTTT
CDR3aa: CASSFSGLNTGELFF
abundance: .
j_gene: TRBJ2-2
d_gene: .
v_gene: TRBV5-4

CDR3nt: TGTGCCAGCAGTCCGCAGGGGGTTGGGTACGGCTACACCTTC
CDR3aa: CASSPQGVGYGYTF
abundance: .
j_gene: TRBJ1-2
d_gene: TRBD1
v_gene: TRBV28

CDR3nt: TGCGCCAGCAGCCAAGTTCCGGGGTCTAACTATGGCTACACCTTC
CDR3aa: CASSQVPGSNYGYTF
abundance: once
j_gene: TRBJ1-2
d_gene: .
v_gene: TRBV4-3

CDR3nt: TGTGCCAGCCGTTCACAGACACGGTATGGCTACACCTTC
CDR3aa: CASRSQTRYGYTF
abundance: .
j_gene: TRBJ1-2
d_gene: .
v_gene: TRBV21-1

CDR3nt: TGTGCCAGCAGCGTCCACCGGGATGGGAACACCGGGGAGCTGTTTTTT
CDR3aa: CASSVHRDGNTGELFF
abundance: .
j_gene: TRBJ2-2
d_gene: .
v_gene: TRBV9

CDR3nt: TGTGCCAGCAGCTCCGGGACTAGCGGAGGGAGCACAGATACGCAGTATTTT
CDR3aa: CASSSGTSGGSTDTQYF
abundance: once
j_gene: TRBJ2-3
d_gene: TRBD2
v_gene: TRBV11-3

CDR3nt: TGTGCCAGCAGCCGACAGGCCTCTGGAAACACCATATATTTT
CDR3aa: CASSRQASGNTIYF
abundance: .
j_gene: TRBJ1-3
d_gene: .
v_gene: TRBV7-9

CDR3nt: TGTGCCAGCACTACCAGCCAGAGCGGGGGCTATGGCTACACCTTC
CDR3aa: CASTTSQSGGYGYTF
abundance: .
j_gene: TRBJ1-2
d_gene: .
v_gene: TRBV6-5

CDR3nt: TGTGCCAGCAGCCGCCTCAGGGTAGCCGGGGAGCTGTTTTTT
CDR3aa: CASSRLRVAGELFF
abundance: .
j_gene: TRBJ2-2
d_gene: .
v_gene: TRBV14

CDR3nt: TGTGCCAGCAGTTCGGCTAGTTACGCCGGGGAGCTGTTTTTT
CDR3aa: CASSSASYAGELFF
abundance: .
j_gene: TRBJ2-2
d_gene: .
v_gene: TRBV27

CDR3nt: TGTGCTAGCAGCTTAAACTTGGACACACATTACGAGCAGTACTTC
CDR3aa: CASSLNLDTHYEQYF
abundance: .
j_gene: TRBJ2-7
d_gene: .
v_gene: TRBV7-7

CDR3nt: TGTGCCAGCAGTTTGTGGCTAGCGGGGGGGAAGCCCGGGGAGCTGTTTTTT
CDR3aa: CASSLWLAGGKPGELFF
abundance: .
j_gene: TRBJ2-2
d_gene: TRBD2
v_gene: TRBV28

CDR3nt: TGTGCCAGCAGTGCCCCGGGGGACACTGAAGCTTTCTTT
CDR3aa: CASSAPGDTEAFF
abundance: .
j_gene: TRBJ1-1
d_gene: .
v_gene: TRBV25-1

CDR3nt: TGTGCCAGCAGTCAAGACAGCCTCATGAACACTGAAGCTTTCTTT
CDR3aa: CASSQDSLMNTEAFF
abundance: few
j_gene: TRBJ1-1
d_gene: .
v_gene: TRBV28

CDR3nt: TGTGCCAGCAGCTCTCGAACTAGCAATGAGCAGTTCTTC
CDR3aa: CASSSRTSNEQFF
abundance: .
j_gene: TRBJ2-1
d_gene: .
v_gene: TRBV12-3/TRBV12-4

CDR3nt: TGTGCCAGCAGCCCGGGCCGAAACCTAGGGAACATTCAGTACTTC
CDR3aa: CASSPGRNLGNIQYF
abundance: .
j_gene: TRBJ2-4
d_gene: .
v_gene: TRBV3-1/TRBV3-2

CDR3nt: TGTGCCAGCAGACCCCCGGCGGGGGCGAACACCGGGGAGCTGTTTTTT
CDR3aa: CASRPPAGANTGELFF
abundance: .
j_gene: TRBJ2-2
d_gene: TRBD2
v_gene: TRBV7-9

CDR3nt: TGTGCCAGCAGCCAGGCGGGGCTCGGGGGAGACTATGGCTACACCTTC
CDR3aa: CASSQAGLGGDYGYTF
abundance: .
j_gene: TRBJ1-2
d_gene: .
v_gene: TRBV7-9

CDR3nt: TGTGCCAGCAGTGATCAGACAGGGACCTATAATTCACCCCTCCACTTT
CDR3aa: CASSDQTGTYNSPLHF
abundance: .
j_gene: TRBJ1-6
d_gene: TRBD1
v_gene: TRBV6-1

CDR3nt: TGTGCCAGCAGTTTCCTTCAGGGGGGGGAACCGGAGACCCAGTACTTC
CDR3aa: CASSFLQGGEPETQYF
abundance: .
j_gene: TRBJ2-5
d_gene: .
v_gene: TRBV28

CDR3nt: TGTGCCTCCTCCAGGGGGCGCATCGGCCCGAATGAAAAACTGTTTTTT
CDR3aa: CASSRGRIGPNEKLFF
abundance: .
j_gene: TRBJ1-4
d_gene: TRBD1
v_gene: TRBV30

CDR3nt: TGTGCCAGCAGCTCTCAGGGGAGGGGGCAGCCCCAGCATTTT
CDR3aa: CASSSQGRGQPQHF
abundance: once
j_gene: TRBJ1-5
d_gene: .
v_gene: TRBV9

CDR3nt: TGTGCCAGCACCCCGGACCCCTTAAGAGGAAACACCATATATTTT
CDR3aa: CASTPDPLRGNTIYF
abundance: .
j_gene: TRBJ1-3
d_gene: .
v_gene: TRBV2